The rows below give T cell receptor beta chains drawn from one sample of a study of shared clonotypes between healthy human individuals. Measured with immunoSEQ multiplex PCR; TCRdb has only the in-frame clones, and not every one. The data show nearly 1,000,000 clones, with roughly 72% seen just once and roughly 1.5% held by the top ten. Specimen: memory CD4+ T cells sorted from blood. The receptors were gathered from a man younger than 35 in good health. CDR3s include the opening cysteine and the closing phenylalanine or tryptophan. D genes are given only for firm matches. Rows may omit the clone size; those that give it use once, few, many or a size class.

NA	TRBV6-5	NA	13	TRBJ2-1	TGTGCCAGCAGTTACAAATCTCCGGGACCTCAGTTCTTC	CASSYKSPGPQFF
TRBD1	TRBV5-4	NA	17	TRBJ1-1	TGTGCCAGCAGCTTACCAACAGGGGGGGCCCTGAGCACTGAAGCTTTCTTT	CASSLPTGGALSTEAFF
TRBD1	TRBV20-1	NA	11	TRBJ2-7	TGCAGTGCCCTACAGGGGGCCGAGCAGTACTTC	CSALQGAEQYF
NA	TRBV28	few	13	TRBJ2-3	TGTGCCAGCAGCCGGACTACCACAGATACGCAGTATTTT	CASSRTTTDTQYF
NA	TRBV6-5	NA	13	TRBJ1-2	TGTGCCAGCAGTTATGGGGTAACGGGGGGCTACACCTTC	CASSYGVTGGYTF
NA	TRBV19	NA	12	TRBJ1-6	TGTGCCAGTAGTCGGGTAAATTCACCCCTCCACTTT	CASSRVNSPLHF
NA	TRBV5-4	few	14	TRBJ2-5	TGTGCCAGCAGTCTGCGGGACCTCCAAGAGACCCAGTACTTC	CASSLRDLQETQYF
NA	TRBV30	once	13	TRBJ1-4	TGTGCCTGGAGTGTCCAGCTTAATGAAAAACTGTTTTTT	CAWSVQLNEKLFF
TRBD1	TRBV2	NA	13	TRBJ1-5	TGTGCCAGCAGTGGGGACAGGGATCAGCCCCAGCATTTT	CASSGDRDQPQHF
NA	TRBV9	many	15	TRBJ1-5	TGTGCCAGCAGCGTAGAAGGGAAAGTATATCAGCCCCAGCATTTT	CASSVEGKVYQPQHF
TRBD1	TRBV6-1	NA	16	TRBJ1-6	TGTGCCAGCAGTGGGGACAGGGGGCTTGATAATTCACCCCTCCACTTT	CASSGDRGLDNSPLHF
TRBD1	TRBV19	NA	16	TRBJ1-1	TGTGCCAGTAGGTACACAACACAGGGGGCGCACACTGAAGCTTTCTTT	CASRYTTQGAHTEAFF
TRBD2	TRBV10-1	NA	15	TRBJ2-7	TGCGCCAGCAGTCGGGGGGGGACTACCGCCCCCGAGCAGTACTTC	CASSRGGTTAPEQYF
TRBD2	TRBV6-6	NA	14	TRBJ2-3	TGTGCCAGCAGCCAAGGACTAGCCCCATCGCCGCAGTATTTT	CASSQGLAPSPQYF
NA	TRBV5-3	NA	16	TRBJ1-2	TGTGCCAGAAGCTCGAACCAGCGTCGGGGCGGGGATGGCTACACCTTC	CARSSNQRRGGDGYTF
TRBD1	TRBV4-3	NA	14	TRBJ2-7	TGCGCCAGCAGCCAGGGGACAGGGCGGGGAGAGCAGTACTTC	CASSQGTGRGEQYF
NA	TRBV29-1	NA	12	TRBJ2-2	TGCAGCGTTGAATCGGGGACCGGGGAGCTGTTTTTT	CSVESGTGELFF
NA	TRBV10-3	NA	12	TRBJ2-2	TGTGCCATTGCAGAGGTGGCCGGGGAGCTGTTTTTT	CAIAEVAGELFF
NA	TRBV5-4	once	14	TRBJ1-6	TGTGCCAGCAGCTTAGAGAAGGGAGGTTCACCCCTCCACTTT	CASSLEKGGSPLHF
NA	TRBV6-1	NA	14	TRBJ2-7	TGTGCCAGCAGTGAGAGTCAAGGGGCCTACGAGCAGTACTTC	CASSESQGAYEQYF
TRBD1	TRBV6-6	NA	14	TRBJ1-1	TGTGCCAGCAGCCGAGGACAGGGCGGAACTGAAGCTTTCTTT	CASSRGQGGTEAFF
TRBD1	TRBV6-5	NA	15	TRBJ1-1	TGTGCCAGCAGTACCCGGGACAGGGTGGTTCCTGAAGCTTTCTTT	CASSTRDRVVPEAFF
TRBD1	TRBV6-1	once	14	TRBJ2-7	TGTGCCAGCAGTACAGGACAGGGGACCTACGAGCAGTACTTC	CASSTGQGTYEQYF
NA	TRBV5-1	NA	16	TRBJ1-4	TGCGCCAGCAGCACCGGGACACATACAACTAATGAAAAACTGTTTTTT	CASSTGTHTTNEKLFF
NA	TRBV27	NA	15	TRBJ1-5	TGTGCCAGCACCCTGGGGCAGGAGGACAATCAGCCCCAGCATTTT	CASTLGQEDNQPQHF
TRBD2	TRBV5-4	NA	14	TRBJ2-5	TGTGCCAGCAGCCAAACTGGACTAGAAGAGACCCAGTACTTC	CASSQTGLEETQYF
TRBD1	TRBV10-3	NA	14	TRBJ1-1	TGTGCCATCAGAAAGACAGGGGACAACACTGAAGCTTTCTTT	CAIRKTGDNTEAFF
TRBD1	TRBV5-6	NA	13	TRBJ1-2	TGTGCCAGCAGCTTCCGGGACAGGTACGGCTACACCTTC	CASSFRDRYGYTF
NA	TRBV10-3	few	13	TRBJ1-2	TGTGCCATCAGAGGAACAGGATCAGGAGGCTACACCTTC	CAIRGTGSGGYTF
TRBD2	TRBV19	NA	16	TRBJ2-3	TGTGCCAGTAGTTTAAGATTCCGGGAGGGCACAGATACGCAGTATTTT	CASSLRFREGTDTQYF
NA	TRBV5-1	NA	17	TRBJ2-1	TGCGCCAGCAGCTTGGCCGAGTTTCAGCAGACCTACAATGAGCAGTTCTTC	CASSLAEFQQTYNEQFF
TRBD2	TRBV9	NA	16	TRBJ2-3	TGTGCCAGCAGCGCTAGCGGGAGGGTCTCCACAGATACGCAGTATTTT	CASSASGRVSTDTQYF
NA	TRBV6-1	NA	15	TRBJ2-1	TGTGCCAGCAGTGTAAGTGGGACGGTATACAATGAGCAGTTCTTC	CASSVSGTVYNEQFF
NA	TRBV4-3	NA	17	TRBJ1-1	TGCGCCAGCAGCCAAGAGTCCATTTATCTAATGAACACTGAAGCTTTCTTT	CASSQESIYLMNTEAFF
TRBD2	TRBV19	NA	15	TRBJ2-3	TGTGCCAGTAGCCGCGTCCAGCGGGACACAGATACGCAGTATTTT	CASSRVQRDTDTQYF
NA	TRBV30	few	14	TRBJ1-1	TGTGCCTTACCAGGGGACGGGGCTGGCACTGAAGCTTTCTTT	CALPGDGAGTEAFF
NA	TRBV28	few	12	TRBJ1-1	TGTGCCAGCAGCAGGACGGGCACTGAAGCTTTCTTT	CASSRTGTEAFF
NA	TRBV7-9	NA	14	TRBJ1-4	TGTGCCAGCAGCTTGGGGCAGGCTAATGAAAAACTGTTTTTT	CASSLGQANEKLFF
TRBD2	TRBV29-1	NA	11	TRBJ2-3	TGCAGCGCTATGACTAGCGGGGGGCCTTATTTT	CSAMTSGGPYF
NA	TRBV4-1	few	17	TRBJ1-6	TGCGCCAGCAGCCAAGATCGTTCCCGGGATAATAATTCACCCCTCCACTTT	CASSQDRSRDNNSPLHF
NA	TRBV28	NA	14	TRBJ2-7	TGTGCCAGCAGTCCGGTCGTCGGGGAACTCGAGCAGTACTTC	CASSPVVGELEQYF
NA	TRBV5-4	many	12	TRBJ1-5	TGTGCCAGCAGCATTGACGGCCAGCCCCAGCATTTT	CASSIDGQPQHF
NA	TRBV28	NA	12	TRBJ2-5	TGTGCCAGCAGTTTGGGTCAAGAGACCCAGTACTTC	CASSLGQETQYF
NA	TRBV6-4	NA	14	TRBJ2-2	TGTGCCAGCAGTGACTCCTGGAACACCGGGGAGCTGTTTTTT	CASSDSWNTGELFF
TRBD1	TRBV19	NA	15	TRBJ1-2	TGTGCCAGTAGACTCGGGACAGGGGGCGGATATGGCTACACCTTC	CASRLGTGGGYGYTF
TRBD2	TRBV7-2	NA	14	TRBJ2-5	TGTGCCAGCAGAAGAGCGGGAGGGGGCGAGACCCAGTACTTC	CASRRAGGGETQYF
NA	TRBV5-1	NA	15	TRBJ1-5	TGCGCCAGCAGCTCGGACGGGTACGGCAATCAGCCCCAGCATTTT	CASSSDGYGNQPQHF
NA	TRBV4-3	once	14	TRBJ2-6	TGCGCCAGCAGCCAGAGTTCTGGGGCCAACGTCCTGACTTTC	CASSQSSGANVLTF
NA	TRBV19	once	14	TRBJ2-4	TGTGCCAGTACCCCCCCGGGGGAGATAAACATTCAGTACTTC	CASTPPGEINIQYF
NA	TRBV6-1	NA	13	TRBJ2-3	TGTGCCAGCCGAGGACTAAACACAGATACGCAGTATTTT	CASRGLNTDTQYF
NA	TRBV9	NA	16	TRBJ2-2	TGTGCCAGCAGCGTAGGCGGGACACAGAACACCGGGGAGCTGTTTTTT	CASSVGGTQNTGELFF
NA	TRBV7-8	NA	13	TRBJ2-1	TGTGCCAGCAGCTTAAGACGCAACGTTGAGCAGTTCTTC	CASSLRRNVEQFF
TRBD2	TRBV7-2	NA	17	TRBJ2-1	TGTGCCAGCAGCTTACAAGCTAGCGGGAGCTCCTACAATGAGCAGTTCTTC	CASSLQASGSSYNEQFF
TRBD2	TRBV7-9	NA	16	TRBJ2-3	TGTGCCAGCAGCCCCGGGACTAGCGGTAGCACAGATACGCAGTATTTT	CASSPGTSGSTDTQYF